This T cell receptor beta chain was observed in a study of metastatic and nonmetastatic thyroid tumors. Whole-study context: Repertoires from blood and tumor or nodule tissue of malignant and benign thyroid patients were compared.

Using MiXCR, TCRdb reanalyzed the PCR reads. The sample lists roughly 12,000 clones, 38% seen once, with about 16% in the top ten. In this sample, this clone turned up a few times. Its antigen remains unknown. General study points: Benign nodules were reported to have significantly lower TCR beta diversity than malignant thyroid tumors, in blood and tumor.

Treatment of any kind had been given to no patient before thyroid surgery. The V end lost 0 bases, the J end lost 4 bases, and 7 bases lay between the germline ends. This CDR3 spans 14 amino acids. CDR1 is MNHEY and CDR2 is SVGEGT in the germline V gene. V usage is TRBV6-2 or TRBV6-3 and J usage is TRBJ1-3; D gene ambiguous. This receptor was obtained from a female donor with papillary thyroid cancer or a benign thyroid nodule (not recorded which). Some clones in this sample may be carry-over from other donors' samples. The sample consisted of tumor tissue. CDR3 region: CASSYSSPGNTIYF. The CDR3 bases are TGTGCCAGCAGTTACTCCTCACCGGGAAACACCATATATTTT.